These 7 T cell receptor beta chains were all obtained from the same sample, sequenced in a study of blood T cell repertoires in COVID-19. Here immunoSEQ multiplex PCR was the method, and the copy in TCRdb shows in-frame clones only, minus some. The sample has some 130,000 clones, over 80% seen once; the top ten hold around 1.9%. The sample taken for sequencing was peripheral blood. Receptor source: an older man with acute or convalescent COVID-19.

The chain joins TRBV30 to TRBJ1-1; D is possibly TRBD1 (5 bases). Germline loops: CDR1 GTSNPN, CDR2 SVGIG (reference sequence). The V end was cut by 0 bases, the J end by 7 bases, with 15 bases between. The CDR3 loop spans 14 amino acids. This CDR3 reads CAWSVGSHGGEAFF. The CDR3 DNA sequence: TGTGCCTGGAGTGTTGGTAGCCACGGGGGTGAAGCTTTCTTT.

CDR3: CASRTGEDEKLFF. DNA of the CDR3: TGTGCCAGCCGGACAGGGGAGGATGAAAAACTGTTTTTT. The J gene is TRBJ1-4, the V gene TRBV2, with 9 bases matching TRBD1. With 8 bases clipped from V and 6 bases from J, the junction kept 4 bases outside the gene matches. Germline loops: CDR1 SNHLY, CDR2 FYNNEI. The CDR3 runs 13 residues.

About this clone itself: Mismatch with germline at one junction end may stem from a read error. This sample also contains other DNA sequences that code for the same CDR3. The chain recombines TRBV29-1 with TRBJ2-1; D is perhaps TRBD2 (6 bases). Looked up from germline, CDR1 is SQVTM and CDR2 is ANQGSEA. This CDR3 is built from 11 residues. Here the CDR3 reads CSVRRGFEQFF. The CDR3 coding sequence is TGTAGCGTTCGCCGGGGGTTCGAGCAGTTCTTC.

J is TRBJ1-2 and V is TRBV7-2; 10 bases are shared with TRBD1. Germline V gene data show CDR1 as SGHTA and CDR2 as FQGNSA. V was pared by 0 bases and J by 6 bases, with 4 bases of the junction left unmatched. The CDR3 has 15 residues. The CDR3 protein is CASSLALTGGNGYTF. DNA of the CDR3: TGTGCCAGCAGCTTAGCGCTGACAGGGGGCAATGGCTACACCTTC.

The chain links TRBV5-4 to TRBJ1-4, with 9 bases that match TRBD1. With V trimmed by 0 bases and J by 4 bases, 1 base remained unmatched. The CDR3 spans 15 residues. Germline V gene lookup returns CDR1 SGHNT and CDR2 YYREEE (reference sequence). The CDR3 is CASSLGQGVNEKLFF. The CDR3 DNA follows: TGTGCCAGCAGCTTGGGACAGGGGGTTAATGAAAAACTGTTTTTT.

The V call is TRBV3-1 (or the pseudogene TRBV3-2), the J call TRBJ1-2; D remains unclear. CDR1 and CDR2 (germline): LGHDT, YNNKEL (reference sequence). The CDR3 spans 12 residues. V was trimmed by 2 bases and J by 3 bases, leaving 4 bases between them. The CDR3 DNA follows: TGTGCCAGCAGCCAAACAGACTATGGCTACACCTTC. This translates into CASSQTDYGYTF.

The chain employs TRBV3-1 (or the pseudogene TRBV3-2) and TRBJ1-1; D is possibly TRBD1 (6 bases). Trimming removed 4 bases from V and 1 base from J, with 7 bases in between. CDR3 size: 13 residues. Germline CDR1 is LGHDT and CDR2 is YNNKEL (reference sequence). The CDR3 spells CASSLGGNTEAFF. The CDR3 DNA sequence: TGTGCCAGCAGCCTAGGGGGGAACACTGAAGCTTTCTTT.